What follows are 18 T cell receptor beta chains derived from one specimen sequenced in a study of blood T cells in healthy people across ages. For the second PCR, which ran for roughly 7 to 11 cycles, a sample-barcoded 5' primer and a J-beta primer mix were used. TCRdb called the 5' RACE reads again in MiXCR, with one record for every CDR3 protein. Of roughly 800,000 distinct CDR3 sequences listed, 55% to 70% were seen once; the top ten hold 22%. The specimen was blood. The origin of the receptors is a man aged 30 to 45 in good health.

The chain recombines TRBV5-1 with TRBJ2-1; TRBD1 is a possible D gene (5 bases). This CDR3 has 14 amino acids. Germline CDR1 reads SGHRS; CDR2 reads YFSETQ. Trimming removed 5 bases at V and 8 bases at J, with 17 bases between. The CDR3 here is CASSPGYFVHEQFF. The CDR3 bases are TGCGCCAGCAGTCCAGGGTACTTTGTCCATGAGCAGTTCTTC.

J is TRBJ2-1 and V is TRBV18; the D is unclear. The length of the CDR3 is 15 residues. Germline V lookup: CDR1 KGHSH, CDR2 LQKENI. Trimming cost V 3 bases and J 0 bases, with 9 bases left between them. CDR3 nucleotides: TGTGCCAGCTCACCTAGAGATAGCTCCTACAATGAGCAGTTCTTC. The encoded protein is CASSPRDSSYNEQFF.

This sequence joins TRBV29-1 and TRBJ1-6; no firm D call. Germline CDR1 reads SQVTM; CDR2 reads ANQGSEA. The V and J ends lost 4 bases and 8 bases respectively, with 12 bases between them. CDR3 size: 13 residues. CDR3 loop: CSVAVIPDSPLHF. The DNA for the CDR3 is TGCAGCGTTGCAGTTATCCCAGATTCACCCCTCCACTTT.

The chain recombines TRBV3-1 with TRBJ2-7; D call uncertain. The CDR3 extends over 16 amino acids. Trimming pared 2 bases from V and 4 bases from J, leaving 18 bases between. Germline CDR1 LGHDT, CDR2 YNNKEL (reference sequence). CDR3 in amino acids: CASSQLVGSNPYEQYF. Written as DNA, the CDR3 is TGTGCCAGCAGCCAATTGGTCGGCTCCAACCCTTACGAGCAGTACTTC.

The chain links TRBV20-1 to TRBJ2-7; D is perhaps TRBD1 (5 bases). The germline V gene encodes CDR1 DFQATT and CDR2 SNEGSKA (reference sequence). The CDR3 extends over 15 amino acids. V was trimmed by 3 bases and J by 1 base, leaving 16 bases between them. The CDR3 spells CSASSAQAISYEQYF. Here the CDR3 DNA reads TGCAGTGCTAGCTCTGCACAGGCAATTTCCTACGAGCAGTACTTC.

The genes are TRBV7-8 and TRBJ2-4; D not resolved. Near its end, the DNA agrees better with TRBJ2-7, so the J call may be wrong. The CDR3 runs to 17 residues. Per germline, CDR1 SGHVS and CDR2 FQNEAQ. The CDR3 here is CASSLASGVGSVYEQYF. The DNA of the CDR3 is TGTGCCAGCAGCTTAGCGTCCGGCGTGGGGTCGGTCTACGAGCAGTACTTC.

The chain employs TRBV5-1 and TRBJ2-5; perhaps TRBD2 as D (6 bases). Germline assignment: CDR1 SGHRS and CDR2 YFSETQ. The CDR3 runs to 16 residues. V dropped 0 bases and J dropped 3 bases, with 15 bases sitting between them. The CDR3 region is CASSLGIVGGEETQYF. The CDR3 DNA reads as TGCGCCAGCAGCTTGGGAATAGTGGGCGGGGAAGAGACCCAGTACTTC.

The chain employs TRBV12-3 or TRBV12-4 and TRBJ2-5; 8 nucleotides match TRBD2. The CDR3 consists of 13 residues. Trimming cost V 2 bases and J 13 bases; bases outside gene matches: 9. CDR3: CASSLRREVLRYF. CDR3 in DNA: TGTGCCAGCAGTTTACGGCGGGAGGTTTTGCGGTACTTC.

The DNA of the CDR3 is TGTGCCAGTAGCTCCATCCGGAACAATCAGCCCCAGCATTTT. Its protein is CASSSIRNNQPQHF. The rearrangement links TRBV27 to TRBJ1-5, with D unresolved. The V gene's germline CDR1 is MNHEY and CDR2 SMNVEV (reference sequence). The CDR3 covers 14 residues. V was trimmed by 9 bases and J by 3 bases, leaving 15 bases between them.

This rearrangement joins TRBV14 to TRBJ1-1; 8 bases fit TRBD1. This CDR3 spans 14 amino acids. The V gene end was trimmed by 4 bases and the J gene end by 8 bases; junction bases not matched to a gene: 9. Germline V gene data show CDR1 as SGHDN and CDR2 as FVKESK. CDR3 nucleotide sequence: TGTGCCAGCAGCCCCGGCAGGACAGGGCCGGAAGCTTTCTTT. Amino acids: CASSPGRTGPEAFF.

This clonotype appeared a single time. The gene calls are TRBV5-1 and TRBJ2-1; 9 bases align to TRBD1. V lost 3 bases, J lost 1 base, and 11 bases stayed unmatched. CDR3 length: 18 amino acids. Looked up from germline, CDR1 is SGHRS and CDR2 is YFSETQ. CDR3 protein: CASSSITGGDNSYNEQFF. Written as DNA, the CDR3 is TGCGCCAGCAGCTCGATTACAGGGGGCGATAATTCCTACAATGAGCAGTTCTTC.

This clonotype was seen at least ten times. The chain uses TRBV5-5 and TRBJ1-6; TRBD1 aligns across 10 bases. Germline CDR1 is SGHKS and CDR2 is YYEKEE (reference sequence). This CDR3 is 16 amino acids long. The J segment lost 10 bases and the V segment lost 5 bases, leaving 12 bases of the junction unmatched. The DNA for the CDR3 is TGTGCCAGCAGGCCTAGCGTGGACAGGGGGTGGTCACCCCTCCACTTT. It codes for CASRPSVDRGWSPLHF.

The CDR3 DNA follows: TGTGCCAGCAGCTTAGAAGGGGCCTATGAGCAGTTCTTC. Translating gives CASSLEGAYEQFF. This rearrangement joins TRBV11-2 to TRBJ2-1; TRBD1 might be the D (5 bases). This CDR3 spans 13 amino acids. The V gene's germline CDR1 is SGHAT and CDR2 FQNNGV. Trimming took 0 bases from V and 8 from J, leaving 8 bases between them.

The chain uses TRBV6-1 and TRBJ2-1; 11 bases match TRBD1. The V and J ends lost 5 bases and 8 bases, in that order; junction bases with no gene match: 17. The CDR3 runs to 18 residues. Germline values: CDR1 MNHNS, CDR2 SASEGT. The CDR3 coding sequence is TGTGCCAGCAGTACCGGACAGGGGGCCGGGTCGCGCCAGGATGAGCAGTTCTTC. Encoded protein: CASSTGQGAGSRQDEQFF.

This clonotype has only a few counts. The V and J genes are TRBV4-3 and TRBJ2-1, with 12 bases aligning to TRBD2. Looked up from germline, CDR1 is LGHNA and CDR2 is YSLEER. The CDR3 is made up of 20 amino acids. Unmatched junction bases numbered 14, after V lost 2 bases and J lost 3 bases. In DNA, the CDR3 is TGCGCCAGCAGCCAACCCGGTCAGACTAGCGGGAGTTACAACTACAATGAGCAGTTCTTC. Protein sequence: CASSQPGQTSGSYNYNEQFF.

The chain has TRBV20-1 and TRBJ2-6; 8 positions match TRBD1. Germline V gives CDR1 DFQATT, CDR2 SNEGSKA (reference sequence). Germline trimming cut 6 bases from V and 4 bases from J; bases unmatched to any gene: 11. CDR3 length: 16 amino acids. The CDR3 loop reads CSAGADRVTGANVLTF. CDR3 DNA: TGCAGTGCCGGAGCGGACAGGGTCACCGGGGCCAACGTCCTGACTTTC.

This clonotype was seen a handful of times. The V and J genes are TRBV6-2 or TRBV6-3 and TRBJ2-5; D tentatively fits TRBD1 or TRBD2 (5 bases each). Trimming left V 6 bases short and J 4 bases short, with 12 bases between. The CDR3 has 13 residues. CDR1 is MNHEY, CDR2 SVGEGT, per germline. CDR3 nucleotide sequence: TGTGCCAGCAGAGGGGACCGGGGAGAGACCCAGTACTTC. The encoded protein is CASRGDRGETQYF.

The chain uses TRBV7-9 and TRBJ1-6; D remains unclear. The CDR3 loop spans 14 amino acids. In germline, CDR1 is SEHNR, CDR2 FQNEAQ (reference sequence). V was shortened by 0 bases and J by 11 bases, with 11 bases between the two germline ends. DNA of the CDR3: TGTGCCAGCAGCTTAGCTGGTGGAGGTGCACCCCTCCACTTT. It codes for CASSLAGGGAPLHF. Full variable domain (rest looked up from reference TRBV7-9 and TRBJ1-6): DTGVSQNPRHKITKRGQNVTFRCDPISEHNRLYWYRQTLGQGPEFLTYFQNEAQLEKSRLLSDRFSAERPKGSFSTLEIQRTEQGDSAMYLCASSLAGGGAPLHFGNGTRLTVT.